This T cell receptor beta chain is from a study of cytomegalovirus exposure and HLA in healthy donors (dated by TCRdb to 2016 to 2017). Broadly, across the study: In an earlier analysis of roughly 500 of the donors, 250 to 350 Gb of sequence data and 120 million or so unique TCR beta sequences from roughly 190 million T cells were reported. About 320 gigabases of sequencing data and approximately 85 million unique TCR sequences were included in an early release covering around 650 HLA-typed donors. The genetic ancestry cluster associated with self-reported Caucasian donors included 65% to 90% of the 398 genotyped donors. The aim of the study was to test whether cataloging public T cell receptors could identify signatures of past pathogen exposure. The T cell repertoires of some 700 subjects were profiled by immunosequencing and related to cytomegalovirus serostatus. In addition to the first cohort of around 670 subjects, a separate validation cohort of approximately 110 different subjects was used. High-throughput TCR immunosequencing, statistical association of individual TCRs with disease status, and machine learning were combined to predict cytomegalovirus infection status. A later analysis re-examined previously published TCR beta repertoires from roughly 720 donors and added high-resolution HLA genotyping to investigate patterns of TCR occurrence. In the later analysis, no new phenotypic data were used to find candidate immune exposures; instead, reliance was placed on TCR beta sequences and their occurrence across donors. An earlier analysis of around 580 of the donors used high-throughput TCR beta sequencing to judge whether each TCR beta V gene segment behaved as functional or pseudogenic. Alongside the repertoire data, information on donor age, sex, ethnicity and CMV serostatus was compiled. In a later genetic analysis, genome-wide SNP genotypes for about 55% of the roughly 670 donors were used, and that subset was treated as a discovery cohort. All discovery cohort repertoires had been generated on a single sequencing platform. HLA typing covered class I and class II loci at four-digit resolution. The number of typed donors differed by locus: roughly 629-640 for A, B, C, DRB1 and DQB1; about 520 for DQA1; approximately 610 for DPA1; and 400 to 480 for DPB1. Because of strong linkage in the cohort, five DR-DQ haplotypes were treated as single units for association and clustering. On average, roughly 250,000 unique TCR beta nucleotide sequences were sequenced per donor among 398 genotyped donors of the cohort, with around 19% of those sequences being non-productive. Findings and caveats that apply to the study as a whole: Because counts were too low, some 17 rarely observed V segments, including chromosome 9 orphons, were excluded from the earlier analysis of around 640 of the donors. A later genetic analysis associated a missense DCLRE1C variant with V-gene and J-gene trimming of TCR beta chains, and an independent cohort replicated the association. A later genetic analysis reported fewer N-insertions in productive TCRs among donors in an Asian-associated ancestry cluster than the roughly 700-donor mean. A later analysis found that HLA-associated TCR beta chains were more clonally expanded and had lower generation probabilities than equally common non-associated chains. CMV serostatus was the only immune exposure information available for the cohort. In a later analysis, about 16,000 TCR beta sequences were associated with specific HLA alleles at a false discovery rate of 0.05. A further reported finding was that TCR beta sequences accurately predicted the HLA-A and HLA-B alleles for most subjects in the first cohort. In both the original and validation cohorts, the classifier was reported to diagnose cytomegalovirus status with high specificity and sensitivity. A few of the identified cytomegalovirus-associated TCR beta chains were confirmed in vitro to be specific for cytomegalovirus antigens. Most CMV-associated TCR beta chains appeared to be HLA-restricted in a later analysis, and the HLA associations seemed to be driven largely by CMV exposure. When HLA alleles, especially DR and DQ, strongly co-occurred, attributing TCR associations to individual alleles was difficult. HLA typing was unavailable for some donors at each locus, so association tests used only the typed subset. The authors suggested that the approach could potentially be extended to other disease states and immunological phenotypes. A later analysis reported that several top co-occurrence clusters appeared linked to parvovirus B19, influenza, CMV and Epstein-Barr virus. In a later analysis, the rate of TCR association differed among HLA loci, with DRB1 alleles having the most associated TCRs and HLA-C alleles having the fewest. The cohort was sequenced for TCR beta chains only, and without alpha or paired-chain data the features that could be detected were limited. In an earlier analysis of around 600 of the donors, most TCR beta V segments were observed in productive rearrangements about 87% or about 30% of the time, broadly matching IMGT annotations. Because the 87-base-pair reads could not distinguish some IMGT-functional V segments, including TRBV6-2 and TRBV6-3, those segments were excluded. Most TCR sequences were observed very rarely across donors, whereas some public TCRs were present in many individuals. A total of 150 to 200 TCR beta chains were listed by the study as associated with cytomegalovirus. Correlated functional status among segregating V segments might be attributable to linkage disequilibrium, but an unknown experimental factor could not be ruled out. A cluster of highly shared sequence variants was judged likely to be a technical artifact of the sequencing pipeline. Presence/absence analyses assumed roughly uniform sequencing depth across donors, an assumption that may not hold.

Library generation was performed with the immunoSEQ multiplex PCR assay. For the multiplex PCR, a mixture combining 60 forward primers for TCR Vbeta segments and 13 reverse primers for TCR Jbeta segments was used. The CDR3 region of rearranged TCR beta genes was amplified from genomic DNA with a multiplex PCR assay. The amplified TCR beta libraries were sequenced on the Illumina HiSeq System as 87-base-pair reads. The study's processing was this. A later analysis tallied approximately 87 million unique TCR beta chains across the 666 repertoires, and about 10 million of those chains were shared by two or more donors. Raw reads were error-corrected and collapsed into unique sequences by a nearest-neighbor algorithm in which closely related sequences were merged to remove PCR and sequencing errors. CDR3 sequences were aligned to IMGT reference sequences to assign V, D and J gene segments. For a sequence to be retained, a match of at least six nucleotides was required to both a V gene segment and a J gene segment. Rearrangements were called productive when the CDR3 lacked stop codons and stayed in frame with V and J; all others were non-productive. CDR3 was defined according to IMGT convention as the region running from the second conserved V-encoded cysteine to the conserved J-encoded phenylalanine. In an earlier analysis of around 570 of the donors, sequences lacking an unambiguous match to a single V gene segment were excluded. In an earlier analysis of a few hundred of the donors, V segments were called functional above 56.7% productive rearrangements and were called segregating when the between-donor standard deviation exceeded 5%. A statistical classification framework was built for diagnosing cytomegalovirus status from the catalog of TCR beta chain sequences. A later analysis assigned V and J genes by comparing TCR nucleotide sequences with IMGT/GENE-DB human TR gene sequences. In a later analysis, CDR3 sequences and most-parsimonious VDJ recombination scenarios were assigned using the TCRdist pipeline. In a later analysis, each TCR beta chain was defined by its CDR3 amino acid sequence together with its V-gene family, and reads without a unique V-gene family were excluded. To address suspected cross-contamination and a sequencing artifact, a later analysis removed 550 to 750 highly shared, low-generation-probability nucleotide sequences. In a later analysis, a clonal expansion index was calculated for each public chain from normalized within-repertoire ranks of inferred template counts. A later analysis computed generation probabilities with a VDJ recombination model fitted to out-of-frame rearrangements, and checked the results against IGoR. In a later analysis, TCR-TCR, TCR-HLA and TCR-CMV co-occurrence was scored with hypergeometric tests, and a repertoire-size bias correction was applied to TCR pairs. A later analysis estimated false discovery rates by permuting HLA or CMV assignments 20 times. In a later analysis, co-occurring TCRs were grouped using DBSCAN, with TCRdist sequence similarity added in when clustering inside HLA-allele-positive subsets. Repertoires with fewer than 30,000 or more than 120,000 public chains were left out of co-occurrence clustering, as were about 5 repertoires with anomalous nucleotide sharing. In TCRdb, the immuneACCESS table is reduced to in-frame sequences with V and J assigned. These tables do not hold every clone; where another copy was compared, an unresolved V gene accounts for under half, and the others remain unexplained. V and J calls and clone size follow that table, whereas D and trimming were derived from the DNA. This sample comprises around 200,000 clones, more than 65% of them detected only once. The leading ten clones occupy roughly 1.2% of the sample.

The cohort was made up of 500 to 800 healthy bone marrow donors. All cohort members were sampled while nominally healthy, although unrecorded immune exposures were likely present. The donor tested CMV seropositive and was one of the 289 seropositive cohort members. A peripheral blood sample was collected from each donor, and TCR beta sequencing was performed on peripheral blood mononuclear cells. The Qiagen DNeasy Blood Extraction Kit was used to extract genomic DNA from the blood cell samples. In regard to this clone: Its antigen remains undetermined. Nothing much larger sits one base from this clone, and base qualities are not available.

Via the germline V gene, CDR1 is LGHNT and CDR2 FRNRAP. The germline V end is reduced by 7 bases and the J end by 6 bases; junction bases left unmatched: 8. The CDR3 covers 14 residues, taking in both the cysteine and the phenylalanine. Only the CDR3 region is kept as DNA, spanning 42 bases read in frame from base 1. The clonotype was recovered from a girl aged 2-10 years in good health and CMV-seropositive. Sequencing input: PBMCs. The V and J genes are TRBV12-5 and TRBJ1-3, with 8 junctional bases fitting TRBD1. The nucleotide sequence reads as follows: TGTGCTAGTGTTCTGGACAGGGCGGAAAACACCATATATTTT. Its coded protein is CASVLDRAENTIYF. This CDR3, with the reference TRBV12-5 and TRBJ1-3 proteins standing in past its ends, gives the full variable domain DARVTQTPRHKVTEMGQEVTMRCQPILGHNTVFWYRQTMMQGLELLAYFRNRAPLDDSGMPKDRFSAEMPDATLATLKIQPSEPRDSAVYFCASVLDRAENTIYFGEGSWLTVV.